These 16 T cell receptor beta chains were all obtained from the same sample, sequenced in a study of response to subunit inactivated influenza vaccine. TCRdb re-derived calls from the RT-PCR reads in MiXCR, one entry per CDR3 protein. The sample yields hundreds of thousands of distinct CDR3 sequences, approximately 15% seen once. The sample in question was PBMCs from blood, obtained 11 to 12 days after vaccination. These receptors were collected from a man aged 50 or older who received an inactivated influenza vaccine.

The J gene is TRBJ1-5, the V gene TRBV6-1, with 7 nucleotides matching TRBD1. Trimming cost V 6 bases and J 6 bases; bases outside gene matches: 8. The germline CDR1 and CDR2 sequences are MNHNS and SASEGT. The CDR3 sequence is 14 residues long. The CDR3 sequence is CASRPTGVGQPQHF. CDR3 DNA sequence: TGTGCCAGCAGACCCACAGGGGTTGGTCAGCCCCAGCATTTT.

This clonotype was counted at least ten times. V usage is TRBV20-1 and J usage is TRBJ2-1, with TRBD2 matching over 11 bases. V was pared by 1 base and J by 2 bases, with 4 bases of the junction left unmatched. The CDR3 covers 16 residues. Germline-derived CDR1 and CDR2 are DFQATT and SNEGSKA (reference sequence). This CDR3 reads CSARVLLAGAYNEQFF. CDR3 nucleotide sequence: TGCAGTGCTAGAGTTTTACTAGCGGGAGCCTACAATGAGCAGTTCTTC.

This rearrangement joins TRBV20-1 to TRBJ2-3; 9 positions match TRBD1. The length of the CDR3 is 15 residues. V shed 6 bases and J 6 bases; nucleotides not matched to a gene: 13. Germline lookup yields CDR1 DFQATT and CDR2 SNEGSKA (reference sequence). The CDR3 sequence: CSAEGQGFVGDTQYF. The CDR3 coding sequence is TGCAGTGCCGAGGGACAGGGATTCGTAGGTGATACGCAGTATTTT.

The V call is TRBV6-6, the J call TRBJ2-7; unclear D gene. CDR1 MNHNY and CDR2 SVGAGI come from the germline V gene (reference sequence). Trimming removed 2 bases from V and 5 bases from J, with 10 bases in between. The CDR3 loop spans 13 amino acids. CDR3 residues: CASSYLQFNEQYF. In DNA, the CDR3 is TGTGCCAGCAGTTACCTACAGTTTAACGAGCAGTACTTC.

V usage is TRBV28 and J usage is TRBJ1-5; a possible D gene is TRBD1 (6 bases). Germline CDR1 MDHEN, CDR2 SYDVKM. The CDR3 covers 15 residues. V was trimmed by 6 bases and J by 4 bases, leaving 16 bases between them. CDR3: CASRTAQGVNQPQHF. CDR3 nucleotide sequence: TGTGCCAGCAGAACCGCACAGGGAGTAAATCAGCCCCAGCATTTT. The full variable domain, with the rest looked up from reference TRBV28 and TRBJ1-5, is DVKVTQSSRYLVKRTGEKVFLECVQDMDHENMFWYRQDPGLGLRLIYFSYDVKMKEKGDIPEGYSVSREKKERFSLILESASTNQTSMYLCASRTAQGVNQPQHFGDGTRLSIL.

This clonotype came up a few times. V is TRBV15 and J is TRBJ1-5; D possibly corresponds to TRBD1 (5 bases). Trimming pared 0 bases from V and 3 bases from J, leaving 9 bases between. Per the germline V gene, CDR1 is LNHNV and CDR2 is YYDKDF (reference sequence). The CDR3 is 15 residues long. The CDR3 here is CATSREAGANQPQHF. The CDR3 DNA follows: TGTGCCACCAGCAGAGAGGCTGGGGCCAATCAGCCCCAGCATTTT.

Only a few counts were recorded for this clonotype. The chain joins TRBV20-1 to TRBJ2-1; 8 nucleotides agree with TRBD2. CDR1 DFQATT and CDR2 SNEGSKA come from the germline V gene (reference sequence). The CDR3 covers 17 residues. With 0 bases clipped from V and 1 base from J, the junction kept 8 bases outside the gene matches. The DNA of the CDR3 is TGCAGTGCTAGAGATACGAGCGGGAGCCTTTCCTACAATGAGCAGTTCTTC. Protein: CSARDTSGSLSYNEQFF.

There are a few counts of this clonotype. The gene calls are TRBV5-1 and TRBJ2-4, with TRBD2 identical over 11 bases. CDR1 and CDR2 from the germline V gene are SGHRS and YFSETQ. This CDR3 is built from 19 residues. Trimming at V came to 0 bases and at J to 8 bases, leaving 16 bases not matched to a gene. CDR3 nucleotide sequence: TGCGCCAGCAGCTTGGGCCTACCGAAACTAGCGGGGGCCCCTGACATTCAGTACTTC. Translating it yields CASSLGLPKLAGAPDIQYF. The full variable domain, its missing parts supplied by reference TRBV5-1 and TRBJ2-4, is KAGVTQTPRYLIKTRGQQVTLSCSPISGHRSVSWYQQTPGQGLQFLFEYFSETQRNKGNFPGRFSGRQFSNSRSEMNVSTLELGDSALYLCASSLGLPKLAGAPDIQYFGAGTRLSVL.

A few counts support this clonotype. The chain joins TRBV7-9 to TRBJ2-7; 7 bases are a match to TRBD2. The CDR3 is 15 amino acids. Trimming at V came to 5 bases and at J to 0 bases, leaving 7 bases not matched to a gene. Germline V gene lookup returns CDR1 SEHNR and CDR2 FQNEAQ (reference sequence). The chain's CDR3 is CASSDSGTNSYEQYF. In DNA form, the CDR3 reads TGTGCCAGCAGCGACTCCGGGACTAACTCCTACGAGCAGTACTTC.

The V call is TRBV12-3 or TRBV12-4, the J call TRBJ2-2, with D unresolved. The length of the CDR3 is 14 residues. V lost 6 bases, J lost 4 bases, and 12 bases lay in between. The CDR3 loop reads CASRKPGSTGELFF. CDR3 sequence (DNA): TGTGCCAGCAGAAAACCGGGCAGCACCGGGGAGCTGTTTTTT.

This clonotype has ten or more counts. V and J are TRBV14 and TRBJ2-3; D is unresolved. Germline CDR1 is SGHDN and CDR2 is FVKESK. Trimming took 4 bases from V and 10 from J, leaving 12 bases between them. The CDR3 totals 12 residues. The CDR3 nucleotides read TGTGCCAGCAGCCCTCTTGGAGTGGCGCAGTATTTT. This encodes CASSPLGVAQYF.

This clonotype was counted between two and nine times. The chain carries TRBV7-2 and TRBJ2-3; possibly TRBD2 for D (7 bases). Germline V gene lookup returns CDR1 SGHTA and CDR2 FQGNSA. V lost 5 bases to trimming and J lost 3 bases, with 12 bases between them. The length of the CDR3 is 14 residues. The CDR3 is CASSRGAGTDTQYF. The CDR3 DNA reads TGTGCCAGCAGCCGGGGGGCCGGGACAGATACGCAGTATTTT. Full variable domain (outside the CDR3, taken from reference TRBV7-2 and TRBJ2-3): GAGVSQSPSNKVTEKGKDVELRCDPISGHTALYWYRQSLGQGLEFLIYFQGNSAPDKSGLPSDRFSAERTGGSVSTLTIQRTQQEDSAVYLCASSRGAGTDTQYFGPGTRLTVL.

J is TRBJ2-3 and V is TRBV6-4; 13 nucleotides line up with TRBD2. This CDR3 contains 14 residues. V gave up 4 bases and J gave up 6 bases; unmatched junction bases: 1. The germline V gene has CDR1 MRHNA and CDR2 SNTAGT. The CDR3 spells CASSGLAGGDTQYF. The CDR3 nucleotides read TGTGCCAGCAGTGGACTAGCGGGGGGCGATACGCAGTATTTT.

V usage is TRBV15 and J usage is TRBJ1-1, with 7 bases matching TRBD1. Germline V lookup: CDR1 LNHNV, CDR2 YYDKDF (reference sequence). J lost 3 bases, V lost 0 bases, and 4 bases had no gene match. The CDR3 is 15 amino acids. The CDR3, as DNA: TGTGCCACCAGCAGAGACAGGGGGTTGTACACTGAAGCTTTCTTT. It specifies CATSRDRGLYTEAFF.

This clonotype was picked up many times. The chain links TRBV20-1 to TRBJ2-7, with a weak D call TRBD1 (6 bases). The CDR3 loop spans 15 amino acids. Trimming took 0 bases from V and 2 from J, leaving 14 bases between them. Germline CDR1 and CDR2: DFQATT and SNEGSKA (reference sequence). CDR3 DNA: TGCAGTGCTAGAGATTACAGGGTTCGGACCTACGAGCAGTACTTC. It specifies CSARDYRVRTYEQYF.

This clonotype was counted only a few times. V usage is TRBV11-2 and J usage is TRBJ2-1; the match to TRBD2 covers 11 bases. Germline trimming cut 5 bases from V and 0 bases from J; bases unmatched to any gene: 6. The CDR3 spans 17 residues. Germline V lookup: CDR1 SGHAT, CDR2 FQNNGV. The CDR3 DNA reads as TGTGCCAGCAGCAAGACTAGCGGGGTGACCTCCTACAATGAGCAGTTCTTC. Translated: CASSKTSGVTSYNEQFF. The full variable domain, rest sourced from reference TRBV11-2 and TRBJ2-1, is EAGVAQSPRYKIIEKRQSVAFWCNPISGHATLYWYQQILGQGPKLLIQFQNNGVVDDSQLPKDRFSAERLKGVDSTLKIQPAKLEDSAVYLCASSKTSGVTSYNEQFFGPGTRLTVL.